The source of this T cell receptor (beta chain) is a study of blood T cell repertoires in COVID-19. In the study overall: Specimens from acute and convalescent COVID-19 originated in the United States, Italy and Spain. T cells, B-cell-depleted T cells, or PBMCs provided the cDNA or gDNA that served as material.

This CDR3 region has 14 residues. V lost 6 bases, J lost 5 bases, and 16 bases lay in between. The germline V gene has CDR1 SEHNR and CDR2 FQNEAQ (reference sequence). Authors' methods: Reference gene primers were amplified, and this amplification served to estimate nucleated cell counts. Sequenced by immunoSEQ multiplex PCR; TCRdb stores in-frame clones only, minus some. That table furnishes V, J and clone size, whereas the DNA furnished D and trimming. The sample consists of 94,000 or so clones, about 88% of them appearing once. What was sequenced was peripheral blood. This chain joins TRBV7-9 and TRBJ1-1, with D possibly TRBD1 on 5 matching bases. This clonotype originated in a woman older than 75 with active COVID-19. CDR3 sequence (DNA): TGTGCCAGCAGTTCGAGCCAGGGAAGTACTGAAGCTTTCTTT. Translation gives CASSSSQGSTEAFF.